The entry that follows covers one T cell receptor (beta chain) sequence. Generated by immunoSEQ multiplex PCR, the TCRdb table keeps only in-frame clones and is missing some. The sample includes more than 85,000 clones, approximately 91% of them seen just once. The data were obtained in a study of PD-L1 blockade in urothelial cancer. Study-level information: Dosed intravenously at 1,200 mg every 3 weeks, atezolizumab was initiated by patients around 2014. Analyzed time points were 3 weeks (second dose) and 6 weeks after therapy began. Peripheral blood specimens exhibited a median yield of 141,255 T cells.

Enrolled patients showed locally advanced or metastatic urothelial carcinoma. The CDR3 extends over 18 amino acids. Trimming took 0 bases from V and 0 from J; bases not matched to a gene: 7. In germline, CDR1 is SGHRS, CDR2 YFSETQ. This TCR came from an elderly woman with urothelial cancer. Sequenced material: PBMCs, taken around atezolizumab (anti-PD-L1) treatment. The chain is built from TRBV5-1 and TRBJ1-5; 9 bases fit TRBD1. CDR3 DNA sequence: TGCGCCAGCAGCTTGGGGTTCGGGACAGGGAATAGCAATCAGCCCCAGCATTTT. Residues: CASSLGFGTGNSNQPQHF.